This TCR beta chain stems from a study of cytomegalovirus exposure and HLA in healthy donors. Sequencing was performed with immunoSEQ multiplex PCR; in TCRdb, only in-frame clones are kept and a portion is missing. The sample lists 150,000 to 200,000 clones, 84% occurring once. This clone occurred once. Its antigen is unidentified. Study-wide points: Subsequent analysis found a tendency for first-cohort TCR clusters to co-occur within the 90 to 150 validation repertoires.

The sequence was collected from a man younger than 35 in good health and CMV-seropositive. Sequenced: PBMCs.

Here the CDR3 reads CASSERGRAGEQYF. CDR3 coding DNA: TGTGCCAGCAGTGAGCGCGGGAGGGCCGGCGAGCAGTACTTC. The chain carries TRBV2 and TRBJ2-7; 9 bases match TRBD2. Germline V gives CDR1 SNHLY, CDR2 FYNNEI. The V and J ends lost 3 bases and 6 bases, in that order; junction bases with no gene match: 6. The CDR3 spans 14 residues. Filled out from reference TRBV2 and TRBJ2-7, the complete variable domain reads EPEVTQTPSHQVTQMGQEVILRCVPISNHLYFYWYRQILGQKVEFLVSFYNNEISEKSEIFDDQFSVERPDGSNFTLKIRSTKLEDSAMYFCASSERGRAGEQYFGPGTRLTVT.